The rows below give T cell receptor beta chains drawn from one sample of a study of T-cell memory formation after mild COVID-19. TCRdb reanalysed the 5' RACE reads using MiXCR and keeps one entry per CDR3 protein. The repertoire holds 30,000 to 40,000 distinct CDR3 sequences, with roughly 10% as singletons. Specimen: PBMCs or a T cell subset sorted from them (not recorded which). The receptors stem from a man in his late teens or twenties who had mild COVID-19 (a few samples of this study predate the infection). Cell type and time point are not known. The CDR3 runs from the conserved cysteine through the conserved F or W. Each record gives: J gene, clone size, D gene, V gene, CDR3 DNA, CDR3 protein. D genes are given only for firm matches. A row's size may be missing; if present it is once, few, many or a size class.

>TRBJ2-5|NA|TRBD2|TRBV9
TGTGCCAGCAGCACCTGGCTGGGGGGGGAGAGCCAGTACTTC
CASSTWLGGESQYF
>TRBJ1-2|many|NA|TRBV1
TGCACCAGCAGCCAAGCTTCAGGGGCTCGACTTTTCGGCTACACCTTC
CTSSQASGARLFGYTF
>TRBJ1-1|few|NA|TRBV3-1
TGTGCCAGCAGCCAAGAAGGGGGTTGGACTGAAGCTTTCTTT
CASSQEGGWTEAFF
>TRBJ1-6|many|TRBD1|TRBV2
TGTGCCAGCAGGCGGGACAGCTTAAATTCACCCCTCCACTTT
CASRRDSLNSPLHF
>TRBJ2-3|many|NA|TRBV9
TGTGCCAGCAGTTATAGAGGGGGTAGCACAGATACGCAGTATTTT
CASSYRGGSTDTQYF
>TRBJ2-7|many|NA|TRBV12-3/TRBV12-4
TGTGCCAGCAATTTTAAGGGGAGCTCCTACGAGCAGTACTTC
CASNFKGSSYEQYF
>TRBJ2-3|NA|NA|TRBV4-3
TGCGCCAGCAGCCAGAGGGCAAGTGATACGCAGTATTTT
CASSQRASDTQYF
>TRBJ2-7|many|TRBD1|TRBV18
TGTGCCAGCTCCCTGGACAGGGATTCCTACGAGCAGTACTTC
CASSLDRDSYEQYF
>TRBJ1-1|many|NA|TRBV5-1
TGCGCCAGCAGCTTAGTAATTGGGGCCGACACTGAAGCTTTCTTT
CASSLVIGADTEAFF
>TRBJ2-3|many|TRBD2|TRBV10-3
TGTGCCATCAGTGATCTCCCGTATACTAGCGGGCTCTCAGATACGCAGTATTTT
CAISDLPYTSGLSDTQYF
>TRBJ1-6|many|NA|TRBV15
TGTGCCACCAGCAGAGATCTTCAGGGCTCGAATTCACCCCTCCACTTT
CATSRDLQGSNSPLHF
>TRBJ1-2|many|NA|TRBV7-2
TGTGCCAGCAGCTTATCCGGGCTCAACTATGGCTACACCTTC
CASSLSGLNYGYTF
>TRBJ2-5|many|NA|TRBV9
TGTGCCAGCAGCGTAACCCCGGGACCTCGGGAGACCCAGTACTTC
CASSVTPGPRETQYF
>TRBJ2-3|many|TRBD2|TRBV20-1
TGCAGTGCTAGAGAAGGTCTAGCGGGCACAGATACGCAGTATTTT
CSAREGLAGTDTQYF
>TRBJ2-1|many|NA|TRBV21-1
TGTGCCAGCAGCAAAGAAGGAGGGGGCCCCCCCTACAATGAGCAGTTCTTC
CASSKEGGGPPYNEQFF
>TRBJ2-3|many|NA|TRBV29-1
TGCAGCGTTGAAGGTTTGGACGGCACAGATACGCAGTATTTT
CSVEGLDGTDTQYF
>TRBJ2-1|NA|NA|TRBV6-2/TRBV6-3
TGTGCCAGCAGAGGGGTTGGTCAGTTCTTC
CASRGVGQFF
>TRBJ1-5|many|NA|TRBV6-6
TGTGCCAGCATTGGGGTTCAACAGCCCCAGCATTTT
CASIGVQQPQHF
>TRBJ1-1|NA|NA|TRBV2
TGTGCCAGCAGTGATGAGGGGGGCTACACTGAAGCTTTCTTT
CASSDEGGYTEAFF
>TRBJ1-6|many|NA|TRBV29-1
TGCAGCGTTGAGGTCGCCGGGGGTTCACCCCTCCACTTT
CSVEVAGGSPLHF
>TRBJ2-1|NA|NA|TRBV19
TGTGCCAGTAGCCGCTTCAAGAGCTCCTACAATGAGCAGTTCTTC
CASSRFKSSYNEQFF
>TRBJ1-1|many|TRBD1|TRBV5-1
TGCGCCAGCAGCTTTACAGGGGTGTACACTGAAGCTTTCTTT
CASSFTGVYTEAFF
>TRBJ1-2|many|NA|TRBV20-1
TGCAGTGCCCTTCCGGGGCTCCATTTCGATGGCTACACCTTC
CSALPGLHFDGYTF
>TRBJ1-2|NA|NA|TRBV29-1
TGCAGCGTTGAGGACGACGAGCGATTCTATGGCTACACCTTC
CSVEDDERFYGYTF
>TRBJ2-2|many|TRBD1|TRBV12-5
TGTGCTAGTGGTCAAATGACAGGGGCGATTTCCGGGGAGCTGTTTTTT
CASGQMTGAISGELFF
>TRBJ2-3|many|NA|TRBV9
TGTGCCAGCAGCGTGGGGGAACTCACAGATACGCAGTATTTT
CASSVGELTDTQYF
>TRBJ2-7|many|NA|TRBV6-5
TGTGCCAGCAGACCCTCCCTAGCGAGCCACGAGCAGTACTTC
CASRPSLASHEQYF
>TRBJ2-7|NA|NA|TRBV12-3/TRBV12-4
TGTGCCAGCAGTTTAAGATCGGACGAGCAGTACTTC
CASSLRSDEQYF